Listed below are T cell receptor beta chains from one sample, sequenced in a study of CD8 T cells in Susac syndrome. TCRdb re-called the immunoSEQ multiplex PCR reads with MiXCR, one entry per CDR3 protein. The repertoire holds tens of thousands of distinct CDR3 sequences, with about 95% as singletons. The source material was CD8+ T cells from PBMCs. These receptors all stem from a human donor with Susac syndrome. The CDR3 runs from the conserved cysteine through the conserved F or W.

TRBV12-3/TRBV12-4,15,CASSSLGTEQETQYF
TRBV7-3,17,CASSRWERGVGTDTQYF
TRBV12-3/TRBV12-4,13,CASIGAGSYEQYF
TRBV4-3,15,CASSQEASVSYEQYF
TRBV20-1,13,CSARGGGSYEQYF
TRBV20-1,11,CSARGGYEQYF
TRBV7-6,16,CASSLESSGRFETQYF
TRBV28,16,CASSFGTPDGSYEQYF
TRBV11-2,17,CASSLDRRFEGNTEAFF
TRBV29-1,15,CSVVWGTGYIDTQYF
TRBV28,16,CASSFRAVVDTGELFF
TRBV6-2/TRBV6-3,15,CASSYDPFSGNEQFF
TRBV28,14,CASSLDSADQPQHF
TRBV27,15,CASGTGGPTYNEQFF
TRBV4-2,13,CASSQAWGNEQFF
TRBV27,15,CASSLEFGTSYEQYF
TRBV19,16,CASSIVPGQGEDTQYF
TRBV18,14,CASSPLGGGQPQHF
TRBV29-1,15,CSVEGAGTVYNEQFF
TRBV28,15,CASSFPRTGHETQYF
TRBV12-3/TRBV12-4,12,CASSLGLDEQFF
TRBV20-1,16,CSARGTARLSNQPQHF
TRBV7-2,18,CASSFLGTGGLQAYEQYF
TRBV30,12,CACLGQGCGYTF
TRBV15,17,CATSEAGTRVSTDTQYF
TRBV27,15,CASSLAAGVRETQYF
TRBV20-1,17,CSADRDKDEGFNSPLHF
TRBV25-1,14,CASSEGGGGNEQFF
TRBV5-1,13,CASSFGAGYGYTF
TRBV18,12,CASSRTTDTQYF
TRBV29-1,16,CSVDSRWSGGGDTQYF
TRBV6-4,17,CASSPRWRSPGTDTQYF
TRBV19,12,CASSPRAYGYTF
TRBV7-2,15,CASSDTTGGDYGYTF
TRBV5-1,14,CASSGEAAANEQFF
TRBV7-2,13,CASSLRDQETQYF
TRBV20-1,15,CSTNLGGSSYNEQFF
TRBV5-6,14,CASSLIGSNYGYTF
TRBV12-3/TRBV12-4,12,CASSVAQNIQYF
TRBV12-3/TRBV12-4,13,CASGGLAPNEQFF